Sequencing of this T cell receptor beta chain was carried out in a study of Graves' ophthalmopathy and Graves' hyperthyroidism. TCR beta CDR3 regions were amplified from RNA transcripts. HTBI primers were employed in first-round RT-PCR, then a second-round multiplex PCR followed. TCRdb re-called the multiplex PCR reads through MiXCR, storing one row per CDR3 protein. The sample includes around 400,000 distinct CDR3 sequences, 18% of them seen just once. CDR1 and CDR2 (germline): SGHAT, FQNNGV. The CDR3 contains 13 residues. Trimming took 1 base from V and 5 from J, leaving 9 bases between them. This clonotype came up many times.

This TCR was sampled from a young woman with Graves' ophthalmopathy. The chain links TRBV11-2 to TRBJ2-7; D unresolved. The sample comprised peripheral blood. CDR3 residues: CASSLAFRNEQYF. CDR3 coding DNA: TGTGCCAGCAGCTTAGCTTTCAGGAACGAGCAGTACTTC.